This T cell receptor beta chain was captured in a study of blood T cells in healthy people across ages (dated by TCRdb to between 2014 and 2016). Background for the entire study: In model experiments, template switching captured roughly one uniquely barcoded TCR beta cDNA molecule for every two T cells. To avoid experimental bias, donors of different ages were spread randomly across the sequencing lanes. To track age-related changes in TCR beta repertoire diversity, the study relied on deep sequencing normalized with unique cDNA molecular identifiers. Two additional independent replicas of 1 million unique cDNA reads from the same blood draw were analyzed for two donors (one aged 18 to 30 and one aged 80 or older). The donors were divided into four age groups: young (average around 17 years), middle-aged (around 41), aged (approximately 62) and long-lived (nearly 85).

Libraries were constructed by 5' RACE. These reads were obtained on an Illumina HiSeq 2500. A second PCR of roughly 7 to 12 cycles was run with a J-beta primer mix and a sample-barcoded 5' primer. A template-switch 5' adaptor carrying 12 random nucleotides introduced a unique molecular identifier onto each TCR beta cDNA molecule. Each sample yielded at least 2.5 million CDR3-containing paired-end reads. All of the RNA was converted into first-strand cDNA using the Mint cDNA synthesis kit, with a TRBC-specific oligonucleotide serving as the primer. All cDNA was treated with uracil-DNA glycosylase and then went through a first 18-cycle PCR with the universal primers M1SS and BC2_uni_R. From the authors' description of their analysis: For normalization, 1 million high-quality reads were randomly selected from each sample, with every read carrying a distinct molecular identifier. Reads with shared molecular identifiers were discarded instead of being binned into consensus sequences. MiTCR, set to a Q25 quality threshold and the strictest error-elimination algorithm, was used for CDR3 identification, clonotype clustering and error correction. A nonparametric unseen species model with Euler transformation was used to estimate lower-bound total TCR beta diversity. The raw public data were reprocessed by TCRdb itself: fastp quality trimming at Q25, MiXCR clonotype calling, in-frame beta chains only. All rows with the same CDR3 protein become a single entry with the most common DNA and genes. Here the V and J calls rest on TCRdb's processing, not on the authors' analysis. The sample table holds just under 900,000 distinct CDR3 sequences, of which more than 25% were seen once. Of the sample, roughly 17% falls within the top ten clones.

Results and caveats for the whole study, not just this receptor: As age increased, observed TCR beta diversity per million T cells dropped in a roughly linear way, and a significant reduction was already evident by age around 41. Total diversity estimates from one million sequenced T cells were considered lower bounds and underestimates. Compared with the aged group, more naive CD4+ T cells, fewer expanded clones and increased TCR diversity were shown by the long-lived group, suggesting age selection. Donor CMV infection status was unknown, potentially confounding age-related changes in expanded clonotypes. There was a strong correlation between observed TCR beta diversity and the percentage of naive T cells measured by flow cytometry. Since profiling was done on bulk unsorted PBMCs, naive and antigen-experienced compartments could not be conclusively compared.

As concerns this clonotype: Its antigen is still unknown. The sample holds no much larger clone one base away, and base qualities are not on file.

The roughly 37 donors, aged about 6 to 95 years, were systemically healthy Caucasian individuals from Russia. Each donor gave 9 to 10 milliliters of peripheral blood, collected into EDTA-treated Vacutainer tubes. PBMCs were isolated by Ficoll-Paque density-gradient centrifugation, with at least 6 million obtained per sample. Trizol reagent was used to extract total RNA from the PBMCs, yielding at least 5 micrograms per sample. For every donor, flow cytometry on a PBMC aliquot measured the percentage of naive CD45RAhigh/CD27high T cells. V is reduced by 8 bases and J by 3 bases, leaving a spacing of 10 bases between them. Sequences MNHEY (CDR1) and SVGAGI (CDR2) are obtained from the germline V gene. The cysteine opens and the phenylalanine closes a CDR3 of 13 amino acids. Only CDR3 DNA is held: 39 bases, read in frame from base 1.

The rearrangement joined TRBV6-5 to TRBJ2-2, with no confident D gene call. The sequencing input was blood. The sequence was collected from an elderly woman in good health. The DNA reads TGTGCCAGCGGCACCACCCACACCGGGGAGCTGTTTTTT. Its translation reads: CASGTTHTGELFF.